This T cell receptor (beta chain) was retrieved from a study of T cells in tuberculosis. This clone was picked up one time. Produced via immunoSEQ multiplex PCR; TCRdb's table is partial and in-frame only. The table lists about 49,000 clones, roughly 96% of them singletons. Time point specified: new active TB diagnosis, blood taken before or within 7 days of starting treatment. The source is an adult with tuberculosis. Here the sequenced sample was PBMCs, taken at tuberculosis diagnosis.

The CDR3 loop is CASSLGDGYTF. CDR3 in DNA: TGTGCCAGCAGCTTAGGAGATGGCTACACCTTC. The rearrangement joins TRBV7-3 to TRBJ1-2; no clear D. The ends were cut back, 2 bases at V and 6 bases at J, with 4 bases in the middle. Germline V gives CDR1 SGHTA, CDR2 FQGTGA. CDR3 size: 11 residues.